The TCR beta chain under discussion was sequenced for a study of cytomegalovirus exposure and HLA in healthy donors. Although they were nominally healthy when sampled, donors likely had unrecorded immune exposures. PCR amplification relied on 60 Vbeta primers (plus 13 Jbeta primers). TCRdb's table, derived via immunoSEQ multiplex PCR, lists solely in-frame clones and lacks some. This sample contains 100,000 to 150,000 clones. CDR3 length: 13 residues. Germline V gene sequence: CDR1 LNHDA, CDR2 SQIVND (reference sequence). The V end lost 3 bases, the J end lost 10 bases, and 13 bases lay between the germline ends.

The sequence derives from a man in his forties in good health and CMV-seronegative. J is TRBJ2-1 and V is TRBV19, with TRBD1 as a possible D gene (6 bases). The sequenced material came from PBMCs. The CDR3 DNA reads as TGTGCCAGTAGTATCTTGGGGGCAAGCGAGCAGTTCTTC. Translated, it gives CASSILGASEQFF.